This TCR beta chain was identified in a study of cytotoxic CD8 clonotypes in ibrutinib-treated CLL. Study summary: The study included 11 relapsed/refractory and roughly 15 treatment-naive patients; 17 to 18 had IGHV unmutated disease. Study observations and caveats: There were few public clonotypes, and on treatment they contracted or stayed stable.

On this clone itself: The antigen remains undetermined.

The assay was immunoSEQ multiplex PCR, and TCRdb's table has in-frame clones only and misses some. The table records about 56,000 clones, 55% to 70% of them present only once. The sample here was PBMCs, taken after 24 months of ibrutinib treatment. The source is a human donor with chronic lymphocytic leukemia.

CDR3 residues: CASSLVRSYGYTF. The CDR3 DNA follows: TGTGCCAGCAGCTTAGTGCGGAGCTATGGCTACACCTTC. The chain employs TRBV7-2 and TRBJ1-2, with D hard to call. The CDR3 totals 13 residues. Trimming cost V 1 base and J 4 bases, with 7 bases left between them. Germline CDR1 and CDR2: SGHTA and FQGNSA.